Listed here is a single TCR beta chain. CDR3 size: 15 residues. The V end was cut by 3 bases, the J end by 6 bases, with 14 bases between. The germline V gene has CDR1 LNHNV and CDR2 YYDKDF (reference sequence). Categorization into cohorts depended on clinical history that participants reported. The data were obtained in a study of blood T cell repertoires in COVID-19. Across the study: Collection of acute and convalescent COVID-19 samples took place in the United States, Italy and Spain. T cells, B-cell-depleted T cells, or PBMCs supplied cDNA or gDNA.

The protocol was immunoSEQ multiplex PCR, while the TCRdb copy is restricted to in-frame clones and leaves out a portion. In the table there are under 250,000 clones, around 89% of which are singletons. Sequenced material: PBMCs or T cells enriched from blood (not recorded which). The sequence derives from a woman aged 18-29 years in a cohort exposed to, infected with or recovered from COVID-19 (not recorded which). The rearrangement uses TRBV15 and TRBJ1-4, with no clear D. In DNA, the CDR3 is TGTGCCACCAGCAGGGACTACCGGGGATATGAAAAACTGTTTTTT. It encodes CATSRDYRGYEKLFF.